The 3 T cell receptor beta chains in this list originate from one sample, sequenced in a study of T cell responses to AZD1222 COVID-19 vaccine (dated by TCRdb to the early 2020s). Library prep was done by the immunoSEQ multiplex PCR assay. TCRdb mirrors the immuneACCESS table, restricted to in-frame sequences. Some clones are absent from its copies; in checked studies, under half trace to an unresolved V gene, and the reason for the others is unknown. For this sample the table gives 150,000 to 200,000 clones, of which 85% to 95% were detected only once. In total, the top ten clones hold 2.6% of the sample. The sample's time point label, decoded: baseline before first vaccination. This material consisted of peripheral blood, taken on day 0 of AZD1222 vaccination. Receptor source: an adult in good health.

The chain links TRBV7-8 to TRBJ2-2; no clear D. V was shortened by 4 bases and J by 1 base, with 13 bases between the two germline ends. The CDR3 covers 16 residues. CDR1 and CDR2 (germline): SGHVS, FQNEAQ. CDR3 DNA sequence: TGTGCCAGCAGCTCGCAGGCTACCGTGAACACCGGGGAGCTGTTTTTT. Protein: CASSSQATVNTGELFF.

The CDR3 DNA sequence: TGTGCCAGCAGTGAGGCCGGGACTCGACTGGGCACAGATACGCAGTATTTT. Its translation is CASSEAGTRLGTDTQYF. The chain couples TRBV6-1 to TRBJ2-3, with D perhaps TRBD2 (6 bases). Germline CDR1 reads MNHNS; CDR2 reads SASEGT. V dropped 3 bases and J dropped 1 base, with 17 bases sitting between them. The CDR3 runs 17 residues.

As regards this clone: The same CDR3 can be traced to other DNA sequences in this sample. The chain's CDR3 is CASSLGGSSYNEQFF. CDR3 DNA: TGTGCCAGCAGCTTGGGCGGGAGCTCCTACAATGAGCAGTTCTTC. The J gene is TRBJ2-1, the V gene TRBV5-4, with 7 nucleotides matching TRBD2. The CDR3 sequence is 15 residues long. Germline V CDR1 and CDR2: SGHNT, YYREEE (reference sequence). V gave up 0 bases and J gave up 0 bases; unmatched junction bases: 0. Full variable domain (outside the CDR3, taken from reference TRBV5-4 and TRBJ2-1): ETGVTQSPTHLIKTRGQQVTLRCSSQSGHNTVSWYQQALGQGPQFIFQYYREEENGRGNFPPRFSGLQFPNYSSELNVNALELDDSALYLCASSLGGSSYNEQFFGPGTRLTVL.